Described below is a single TCR beta chain sequence and its context. Its target is not known. One junction end does not reproduce the germline sequence, and a read error may be involved. Germline CDR1 reads SSHAT; CDR2 reads FNYEAQ (reference sequence). The CDR3 runs 14 residues. This record comes from a study of PD-1 blockade in mismatch repair-deficient tumors. Study results and limitations: After pembrolizumab, tumor-resident clones rose rapidly, then generally contracted before radiologic responses.

Sequencing used immunoSEQ multiplex PCR; TCRdb keeps in-frame clones, though not all of them. The sample gives about 68,000 clones, roughly 80% of which show up once; about 5% is in the top ten. The rearrangement uses TRBV7-7 and TRBJ2-2; a possible D gene is TRBD2 (5 bases). The clonotype comes from an adult with mismatch repair-deficient cancer. Here the sequenced sample was peripheral blood, taken 2 weeks after starting pembrolizumab. CDR3 region: CASSLALRAGELFF. The CDR3 nucleotides are TGTGCTAGCAGCTTAGCGCTTCGCGCCGGGGAGCTGTTTTTT.